The entry below describes one T cell receptor beta chain. This sample stems from a study of response to subunit inactivated influenza vaccine. TCRdb fed the RT-PCR reads into MiXCR, producing one record per CDR3 protein. The repertoire consists of about 570,000 distinct CDR3 sequences, with 10% to 12% occurring once and the leading ten covering 11%. V was pared by 0 bases and J by 7 bases, with 3 bases between. Germline CDR1 reads GTSNPN; CDR2 reads SVGIG (reference sequence). The length of the CDR3 is 11 residues. These data are also associated with another study on T cells expressing NK-cell markers. That paper states: For TCR beta, cDNA was produced by 5'RACE template switching with UMIs. Cells sorted as CD3+CD56+NKG2C+, CD3+CD56+NKG2C- and CD3+CD56-NKG2C+ T cells supplied the TCR beta repertoires. Eight donors were sequenced, seven testing HCMV-seropositive and one testing seronegative. In about six donors, dominant NKG2C+ clonotypes were about 1.0-8% of CD8+ T cells. Four donors showed these clonotypes also leading the CD3+CD56-NKG2C+ fraction.

The chain recombines TRBV30 with TRBJ2-2; no clear D. This clonotype was obtained from a man aged 45-60 years who received an inactivated influenza vaccine. Sequencing was performed on PBMCs from blood, taken on the day of vaccination. CDR3 amino acids: CAWSVVGELFF. CDR3 in DNA: TGTGCCTGGAGTGTGGTCGGGGAGCTGTTTTTT.